Below, 22 T cell receptor beta chains from the same sample are listed, as sequenced in a study of blood T cell repertoires in COVID-19. Libraries were prepared by immunoSEQ multiplex PCR; TCRdb keeps only in-frame clonotypes and omits some of them. This table holds about 120,000 clones, roughly nine tenths found once. The material sequenced was peripheral blood. These TCRs come from a human donor with active COVID-19. The donor label of this sample is uncertain.

This rearrangement joins TRBV7-8 to TRBJ2-7; 10 bases map to TRBD2. Germline V gives CDR1 SGHVS, CDR2 FQNEAQ. The CDR3 consists of 15 residues. Trimming removed 3 bases from V and 2 bases from J; junction bases left unmatched: 4. The CDR3 sequence: CASSLERGGAYEQYF. CDR3 sequence (DNA): TGTGCCAGCAGCTTGGAGCGGGGGGGCGCCTACGAGCAGTACTTC.

The chain joins TRBV5-8 to TRBJ2-1, with TRBD2 matching 8 bases. The V and J ends lost 0 bases and 4 bases, in that order; junction bases with no gene match: 9. The CDR3 is made up of 17 amino acids. Germline lookup yields CDR1 SGHTS and CDR2 YDEGEE. The CDR3 is CASSLVTRGGPYNEQFF. Written as DNA, the CDR3 is TGTGCCAGCAGCTTGGTGACCCGGGGGGGCCCTTACAATGAGCAGTTCTTC.

The rearrangement links TRBV19 to TRBJ1-2, with TRBD1 as a possible D gene (5 bases). CDR3 size: 15 residues. CDR1 and CDR2 from the germline V gene are LNHDA and SQIVND (reference sequence). The germline V and J ends were trimmed by 7 bases and 4 bases, with 19 bases remaining between them. The CDR3 spells CASTTTGAASYGYTF. The CDR3 DNA reads TGTGCCAGTACCACCACAGGCGCCGCGAGCTATGGCTACACCTTC.

The V call is TRBV7-9, the J call TRBJ1-2, with 8 bases lining up with TRBD1. This CDR3 has 15 residues. Germline V gene data show CDR1 as SEHNR and CDR2 as FQNEAQ (reference sequence). The J segment lost 4 bases and the V segment lost 4 bases, leaving 8 bases of the junction unmatched. CDR3 loop: CASSSKTGVTYGYTF. Written as DNA, the CDR3 is TGTGCCAGCAGCTCGAAGACAGGGGTTACCTATGGCTACACCTTC.

The J gene is TRBJ2-2, the V gene TRBV7-2; 8 bases are shared with TRBD2. Germline loops: CDR1 SGHTA, CDR2 FQGNSA. The CDR3 is 15 amino acids. V lost 0 bases and J lost 7; bases outside the gene matches: 4. CDR3 DNA: TGTGCCAGCAGCTTAGCACTAGCGGCGGTCGGGGAGCTGTTTTTT. Amino acids: CASSLALAAVGELFF.

The chain uses TRBV12-3 or TRBV12-4 and TRBJ2-5, with TRBD1 matching over 8 bases. Trimming at V came to 5 bases and at J to 6 bases, leaving 5 bases not matched to a gene. The CDR3 sequence is 13 residues long. CDR3 sequence reads: CASSRDRRQTQYF. The CDR3 bases are TGTGCCAGCAGTAGGGACAGGAGGCAGACCCAGTACTTC.

V gene TRBV6-2 or TRBV6-3 combines with J gene TRBJ2-1; 7 positions agree with TRBD1. The CDR3 totals 14 residues. Germline assignment: CDR1 MNHEY and CDR2 SVGEGT. J gave up 9 bases and V 3 bases, and 8 bases lay outside the gene matches. The CDR3 DNA is TGTGCCAGCAGTTATAGACAGGGCCCTGGTGAGCAGTTCTTC. Translation gives CASSYRQGPGEQFF.

V usage is TRBV19 and J usage is TRBJ1-1; TRBD1 matches at 8 bases. The ends lost 5 bases at V and 0 bases at J; junction bases unmatched: 8. Germline values: CDR1 LNHDA, CDR2 SQIVND (reference sequence). This CDR3 has 16 amino acids. The CDR3 nucleotides are TGTGCCAGTAGTGCCAGGGGGCGTGGGATGAACACTGAAGCTTTCTTT. It is translated as CASSARGRGMNTEAFF.

The V and J genes are TRBV19 and TRBJ2-7; TRBD1 agrees at 10 bases. The germline CDR1 and CDR2 sequences are LNHDA and SQIVND (reference sequence). CDR3 length: 16 amino acids. The V and J ends lost 5 bases and 2 bases, in that order; junction bases with no gene match: 9. This CDR3 reads CASSALSGQGTYEQYF. CDR3 nucleotides: TGTGCCAGTAGTGCCCTCTCGGGACAGGGGACCTACGAGCAGTACTTC.

The V call is TRBV7-2, the J call TRBJ2-1; perhaps TRBD1 as D (7 bases). The germline V gene has CDR1 SGHTA and CDR2 FQGNSA. This CDR3 contains 13 residues. V lost 7 bases and J 6 bases, leaving 13 bases between the germline ends. CDR3 nucleotide sequence: TGTGCCAGCACGGAGGGGGCTATCAATGAGCAGTTCTTC. This codes for CASTEGAINEQFF.

This chain joins TRBV5-1 and TRBJ2-7, with D possibly TRBD1 on 6 matching bases. Germline V gene data show CDR1 as SGHRS and CDR2 as YFSETQ. Trimming cost V 0 bases and J 7 bases, with 14 bases left between them. The CDR3 has 14 amino acids. DNA for the CDR3: TGCGCCAGCAGCTTGGTAGGGACATCCCGGGAGCAGTACTTC. Encoded protein: CASSLVGTSREQYF.

V and J are TRBV7-6 and TRBJ2-3; 14 bases map to TRBD2. There are 16 residues in the CDR3. In germline, CDR1 is SGHVS, CDR2 FNYEAQ. Trimming at V came to 3 bases and at J to 4 bases, leaving 3 bases not matched to a gene. The CDR3 nucleotides read TGTGCCAGCAGCTTGACTAGCGGGGGGGCCCCAGATACGCAGTATTTT. It specifies CASSLTSGGAPDTQYF.

The rearrangement links TRBV14 to TRBJ2-1, with TRBD2 identical over 9 bases. Trimming at V came to 1 base and at J to 9 bases, leaving 4 bases not matched to a gene. CDR3 size: 14 residues. From germline, CDR1 is SGHDN and CDR2 FVKESK. CDR3 residues: CASSQVSRGGEQFF. The CDR3 DNA reads as TGTGCCAGCAGCCAAGTCTCGCGGGGGGGTGAGCAGTTCTTC. The whole variable domain, filled in from reference TRBV14 and TRBJ2-1, reads EAGVTQFPSHSVIEKGQTVTLRCDPISGHDNLYWYRRVMGKEIKFLLHFVKESKQDESGMPNNRFLAERTGGTYSTLKVQPAELEDSGVYFCASSQVSRGGEQFFGPGTRLTVL.

The rearrangement uses TRBV5-5 and TRBJ2-7; 11 nucleotides agree with TRBD2. V lost 4 bases to trimming and J lost 0 bases; unmatched junction nucleotides: 6. The germline CDR1 and CDR2 sequences are SGHKS and YYEKEE (reference sequence). The CDR3 totals 16 residues. The CDR3 spells CASSLAGGSLSYEQYF. CDR3 nucleotides: TGTGCCAGCAGCCTAGCGGGGGGTTCCCTCTCCTACGAGCAGTACTTC.

J is TRBJ2-3 and V is TRBV20-1; 7 nucleotides match TRBD2. J lost 6 bases, V lost 3 bases, and 0 bases had no gene match. This CDR3 is 11 amino acids long. The V gene's germline CDR1 is DFQATT and CDR2 SNEGSKA (reference sequence). The CDR3 reads CSASGGDTQYF. DNA of the CDR3: TGCAGTGCTAGCGGGGGGGATACGCAGTATTTT.

V gene TRBV4-1 combines with J gene TRBJ1-1; tentative D call: TRBD1 (5 bases). The V gene lost 2 bases and the J gene lost 4 bases, with 14 bases spanning the gap. The V gene's germline CDR1 is MGHRA and CDR2 YSYEKL. The CDR3 runs 15 residues. The CDR3 DNA follows: TGCGCCAGCAGCCAATTAGGGGTTAGGGGCACTGAAGCTTTCTTT. This gives the protein CASSQLGVRGTEAFF.

The chain uses TRBV3-1 (or the pseudogene TRBV3-2) and TRBJ1-1; 8 bases map to TRBD1. V gave up 2 bases and J gave up 8 bases; unmatched junction bases: 16. The length of the CDR3 is 17 residues. Germline V lookup: CDR1 LGHDT, CDR2 YNNKEL (reference sequence). CDR3 loop: CASSQRGVRQGNGEAFF. The CDR3 region has the DNA TGTGCCAGCAGCCAAAGGGGCGTAAGACAGGGGAATGGCGAAGCTTTCTTT.

The V gene is TRBV5-5, the J gene TRBJ2-1, with D possibly being TRBD2 (5 bases). The CDR3 runs 14 residues. V was trimmed by 5 bases and J by 8 bases, leaving 17 bases between them. Germline V gives CDR1 SGHKS, CDR2 YYEKEE (reference sequence). CDR3 residues: CASRLLLARDEQFF. CDR3 DNA sequence: TGTGCCAGCAGGCTTCTGCTAGCTCGCGATGAGCAGTTCTTC.

The chain couples TRBV19 to TRBJ2-5; 10 bases align to TRBD1. J lost 3 bases, V lost 5 bases, and 6 bases had no gene match. CDR1 and CDR2 (germline): LNHDA, SQIVND (reference sequence). The CDR3 runs 15 residues. In DNA, the CDR3 is TGTGCCAGTAGTGTCTCCGGGACAGGGGAAGAGACCCAGTACTTC. This codes for CASSVSGTGEETQYF.

A remark on this clone: Other DNA sequences in this sample translate to the same CDR3. The V call is TRBV4-3, the J call TRBJ1-2; no definite D call. The CDR3 runs 15 residues. Germline V gene data show CDR1 as LGHNA and CDR2 as YSLEER. V was clipped by 0 bases and J by 8 bases, with 16 bases between them. The CDR3 bases are TGCGCCAGCAGCCAAGATCTTGGGAGGGTTCGGGGCTACACCTTC. Protein sequence: CASSQDLGRVRGYTF.

J is TRBJ2-1 and V is TRBV30; 7 positions match TRBD1. Germline CDR1 reads GTSNPN; CDR2 reads SVGIG (reference sequence). V dropped 6 bases and J dropped 4; count of bases not matched to a gene: 6. This CDR3 is built from 13 residues. In DNA, the CDR3 is TGTGCCTGCAAAGGGGGCAGGTACAATGAGCAGTTCTTC. Its protein is CACKGGRYNEQFF.

This sequence joins TRBV4-3 and TRBJ2-1, with D uncertain. The CDR3 length is 13 residues. Trimming stripped 0 bases from V and 7 bases from J, with 7 bases between. Germline CDR1 is LGHNA and CDR2 is YSLEER. CDR3 nucleotide sequence: TGCGCCAGCAGCCAAGAGAGCTGGAATGAGCAGTTCTTC. This encodes CASSQESWNEQFF.